The subject of this entry is one T cell receptor beta chain. This clone has only one observation. Its specific antigen is unknown. No much larger clone exists at a distance of one base, and base qualities are not known. Patients with a history of autoimmune disease or receiving systemic immunosuppression were excluded from the trial. In every dose cohort, peripheral blood was drawn for TCR sequencing at baseline, cycle 4 day 1, and cycle 7 day 1. Samples came from an open-label, multicenter, first-in-human phase I dose-escalation trial of ivuxolimab. The trial enrolled adults with locally advanced or metastatic head and neck squamous cell, hepatocellular, melanoma or renal cell carcinoma. CD4+ and CD8+ T cells were sorted separately from peripheral blood before TCR sequencing. Genomic DNA was extracted from sorted cells for sequencing of the TCRbeta CDR3 region. TCRbeta CDR3 regions were sequenced using the immunoSEQ Assay. In TCRdb, the immuneACCESS table is reduced to in-frame sequences with V and J assigned. These tables do not hold every clone; where another copy was compared, an unresolved V gene accounts for under half, and the others remain unexplained. The sample data list 61,000 or so clones, and roughly 86% of these were observed just once. Of the sample, 1% to 1.5% falls within the top ten clones.

The data originate from a study of OX40 agonist ivuxolimab in advanced cancers. With respect to the entire study: Ivuxolimab was an agonistic, fully human IgG2 monoclonal antibody directed against OX40 (CD134), a costimulatory receptor. Intravenous ivuxolimab was administered to patients every 2 weeks at six dose levels: 0.01, 0.1, 0.3, 1.5, 3 and 10 mg/kg. Among the roughly 54 dose-escalation patients, 19 had hepatocellular carcinoma, about 15 melanoma, 9 renal cell carcinoma and 9 head and neck cancer. The dose-escalation cohort was roughly 83% male with a mean age of about 54 years, ranging from about 20 to 85. Prior anti-PD-1, anti-PD-L1 or anti-CTLA-4 therapy was permitted, and checkpoint inhibitors had been received by around 39% of dose-escalation patients. Partial responses occurred in three dose-escalation patients: two with cutaneous melanoma and one with hepatocellular carcinoma. Peripheral TCRbeta sequencing aimed to test whether ivuxolimab altered TCR sequence diversity and caused clonal T-cell expansion. The paper describes the monotherapy dose-escalation part (N of about 54 patients) of the phase I trial of ivuxolimab.

Reading from cysteine to phenylalanine, the CDR3 counts 18 amino acids. CDR3 DNA only is kept here, 54 bases in frame from base 1. V is pruned by 7 bases and J by 4 bases, leaving 18 bases of the junction without a gene match. CDR1 is given as SNHLY and CDR2 as FYNNEI, both from the germline V gene. What the work shows at the level of the full study, not this receptor alone: Which antigens the clonally expanded peripheral T cells were specific for was not determined. In the 0.1-3.0 mg/kg groups, partial responders had among the lowest normalized peripheral clonal expansion, particularly in CD8+ T cells. At doses from 0.1 to 3.0 mg/kg, clonal expansion was seen in both CD4+ and CD8+ blood T cells between baseline and week 6. Low levels of normalized T-cell clonal expansion were also seen in some patients who did not respond. After ivuxolimab, more expanded clones were found on average in CD8+ T cells than in CD4+ T cells.

This specimen consisted of CD4+ or CD8+ T cells sorted from blood, obtained in a trial of the OX40 agonist ivuxolimab. Rearrangement joined TRBV2 to TRBJ2-5; the junction holds 10 bases that match TRBD1. This clonotype was obtained from an adult with an advanced solid tumor such as melanoma, head and neck, liver or kidney cancer. The bases read TGTGCCAGCACCCTCGAACTTGGTTGGACAGGGGGTCGAGAGACCCAGTACTTC. Translation gives CASTLELGWTGGRETQYF.